Presented here are 9 T cell receptor beta chains from one specimen sequenced in a study of vaccination and CD4 T cells after COVID-19. Antigens for these TCRs are unknown. CD4+ T cells that had been cultured provided DNA sequenced with the Oncomine TCR Beta short-read assay. Each CDR3 protein gets one entry after TCRdb re-called the PCR reads with MiXCR. The sample carries around 7,000 distinct CDR3 sequences, 20% to 25% recorded once. Described treatment: approximately 9-day PBMC culture with coronavirus spike peptide pools or control peptides (ViraFEST assay). Sequencing used CD4+ T cells from blood, cultured in vitro, obtained after SARS-CoV-2 vaccination. These receptors were obtained from a human donor who had recovered from COVID-19.

This clonotype has just a few counts. This sequence joins TRBV6-5 and TRBJ2-3; 8 nucleotides agree with TRBD2. V was clipped by 2 bases and J by 3 bases; unmatched bases: 4. The CDR3 has 15 residues. CDR1 is MNHEY and CDR2 is SVGAGI in the germline V gene. CDR3 coding DNA: TGTGCCAGCAGTTACGGCCGGGGGGGAACAGATACGCAGTATTTT. Translation: CASSYGRGGTDTQYF.

This chain links TRBV5-1 with TRBJ2-7; TRBD1 is a possible D gene (5 bases). CDR1 is SGHRS and CDR2 is YFSETQ in the germline V gene. V shed 4 bases and J shed 5 bases, with 16 bases lying between them. The CDR3 runs to 14 residues. CDR3 region: CASSRDSSRHEQYF. The CDR3 DNA is TGCGCCAGCAGCCGAGACAGTTCGCGCCACGAGCAGTACTTC.

This clonotype is classed as medium-sized. The genes are TRBV28 and TRBJ1-6; 8 nucleotides align to TRBD1. The V gene end was trimmed by 6 bases and the J gene end by 7 bases; junction bases not matched to a gene: 8. This CDR3 has 15 residues. CDR1 is MDHEN and CDR2 is SYDVKM in the germline V gene. The CDR3 sequence: CASRGATGENSPLHF. The CDR3 DNA sequence: TGTGCCAGCAGAGGAGCGACAGGGGAGAATTCACCCCTCCACTTT.

This chain uses TRBV20-1 with TRBJ2-3; 8 bases map to TRBD1. The CDR3 is 15 residues long. With 5 bases clipped from V and 2 bases from J, the junction kept 9 bases outside the gene matches. Germline V CDR1 and CDR2: DFQATT, SNEGSKA (reference sequence). CDR3 region: CSAERGQVHTDTQYF. The CDR3, as DNA: TGCAGTGCTGAAAGGGGACAGGTACACACAGATACGCAGTATTTT.

This clonotype is judged medium-sized (0.01 to 0.1%). This rearrangement joins TRBV24-1 to TRBJ2-5, with D hard to call. This CDR3 is 13 amino acids long. V was shortened by 12 bases and J by 5 bases, with 18 bases between the two germline ends. The V gene's germline CDR1 is KGHDR and CDR2 SFDVKD. This CDR3 reads CAVGVAGRETQYF. CDR3 bases: TGTGCCGTTGGGGTGGCAGGACGGGAGACCCAGTACTTC.

This chain uses TRBV5-4 with TRBJ2-1, with D perhaps given as TRBD1 or TRBD2 (5 bases each). CDR1 is SGHNT and CDR2 is YYREEE in the germline V gene (reference sequence). Trimming shortened V by 4 bases and J by 10 bases, and 15 bases separated the two germline ends. This CDR3 region has 13 residues. The CDR3 is CASSRDLLMEQFF. The CDR3 DNA reads TGTGCCAGCAGCAGGGACCTCCTGATGGAGCAGTTCTTC.

This chain joins TRBV12-3 or TRBV12-4 and TRBJ2-7, with D possibly being TRBD1 or TRBD2 (5 bases each). Trimming left V 3 bases short and J 1 base short, with 7 bases between. The length of the CDR3 is 13 residues. CDR3 in amino acids: CASSLWGSYEQYF. CDR3 nucleotides: TGTGCCAGCAGTTTGTGGGGGTCCTACGAGCAGTACTTC.

On this clonotype: Given a much more abundant clone one base away, this may be a read error. The chain recombines TRBV7-9 with TRBJ2-1, with D hard to call. The CDR3 is made up of 11 amino acids. CDR1 SEHNR and CDR2 FQNEAQ come from the germline V gene (reference sequence). The CDR3 DNA is TGTACCAGCAGCTTAGCTGGGGAGCAGTTCTTC. It encodes CTSSLAGEQFF.

The chain links TRBV20-1 to TRBJ2-1; 11 positions agree with TRBD2. V shed 5 bases and J 0 bases; nucleotides not matched to a gene: 0. The germline V gene encodes CDR1 DFQATT and CDR2 SNEGSKA (reference sequence). The CDR3 covers 14 residues. CDR3 DNA: TGCAGTGCTGGGACTAGCGGCTCCTACAATGAGCAGTTCTTC. Residues: CSAGTSGSYNEQFF.